This T cell receptor (beta chain) was found in a study of cytomegalovirus exposure and HLA in healthy donors. Germline CDR1 and CDR2: MDHEN and SYDVKM. CDR3 length equals 15 residues. J was trimmed by 2 bases and V by 6 bases; bases with no gene match: 5. Nominally healthy donors provided the samples, though records likely missed some immune exposures. Researchers ran the PCR with 60 Vbeta and 13 Jbeta primers. This table comes from immunoSEQ multiplex PCR, and its TCRdb copy is limited to in-frame clones, with some not included. There are 150,000 to 160,000 clones in the sample; under 85% occur only once, and approximately 2.6% lies in the top ten.

Sequenced: PBMCs. The TCR sequence derives from a man in his late teens or twenties in good health and CMV-seronegative. This chain links TRBV28 with TRBJ1-4, with TRBD1 matching over 8 bases. As DNA, the CDR3 is TGTGCCAGCAGCCTCAGGGGGCTGACTAATGAAAAACTGTTTTTT. It yields the protein CASSLRGLTNEKLFF.